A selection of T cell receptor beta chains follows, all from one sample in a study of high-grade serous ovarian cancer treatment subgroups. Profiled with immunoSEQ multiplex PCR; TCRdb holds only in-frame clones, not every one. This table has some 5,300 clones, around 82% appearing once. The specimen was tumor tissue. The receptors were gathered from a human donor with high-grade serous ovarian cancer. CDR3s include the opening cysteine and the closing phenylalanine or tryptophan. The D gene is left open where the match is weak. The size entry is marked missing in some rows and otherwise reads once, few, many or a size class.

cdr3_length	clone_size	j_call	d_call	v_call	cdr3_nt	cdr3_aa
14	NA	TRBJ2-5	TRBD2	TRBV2	TGTGCCAGCAGTGACCTAGCGGCACAAGAGACCCAGTACTTC	CASSDLAAQETQYF
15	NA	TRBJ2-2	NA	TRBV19	TGTGCCAGTAGTATAGATGCAGGGAACACCGGGGAGCTGTTTTTT	CASSIDAGNTGELFF
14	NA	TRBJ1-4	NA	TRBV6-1	TGTGCCAGCAGCCAACAGCGCCTAGATGAAAAACTGTTTTTT	CASSQQRLDEKLFF
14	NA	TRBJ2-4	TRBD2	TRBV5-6	TGTGCCAGCAGCTTGATCGTGGGGGGGGACATTCAGTACTTC	CASSLIVGGDIQYF
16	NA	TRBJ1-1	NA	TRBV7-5	TGTGTCAGAAGCTCCCCTCTAGACAGGGTAATCACTGAAGCTTTCTTT	CVRSSPLDRVITEAFF
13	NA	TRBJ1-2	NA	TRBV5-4	TGTGCCAGCAGCTCGCCTGGGGTGGGCGGCTACACCTTC	CASSSPGVGGYTF
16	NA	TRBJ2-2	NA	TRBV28	TGTGCCAGCAGTTTAGACGGGGACACCAACACCGGGGAGCTGTTTTTT	CASSLDGDTNTGELFF
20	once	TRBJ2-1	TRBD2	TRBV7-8	TGTGCCAGCAGCTTCGGACTAGCGGGGGGGCCTTCGCTTGCCTACAATGAGCAGTTCTTC	CASSFGLAGGPSLAYNEQFF
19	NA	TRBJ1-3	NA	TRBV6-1	TGTGCCAGCAGTGAAGCGGAGGGGACACCGGGCAACTCTGGAAACACCATATATTTT	CASSEAEGTPGNSGNTIYF
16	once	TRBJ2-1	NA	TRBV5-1	TGCGCCAGCAGCTTGGGTCCGGGTGACAGCTACAATGAGCAGTTCTTC	CASSLGPGDSYNEQFF
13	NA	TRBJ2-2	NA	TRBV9	TGTGCCAGCAGCGTACCCTACACCGGGGAGCTGTTTTTT	CASSVPYTGELFF
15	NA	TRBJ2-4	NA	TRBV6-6	TGTGCCAGCAGTCCCACAGCGCTAGCCAAAAACATTCAGTACTTC	CASSPTALAKNIQYF
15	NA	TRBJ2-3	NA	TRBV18	TGTGCCAGCTCACCACCCCTTCTCCGAACAGATACGCAGTATTTT	CASSPPLLRTDTQYF
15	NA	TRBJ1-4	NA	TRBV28	TGTGCCAGCAGTACCTACGGGGGACTGTATGAAAAACTGTTTTTT	CASSTYGGLYEKLFF
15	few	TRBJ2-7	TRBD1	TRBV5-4	TGTGCCAGCAGCCCCTTGGACAGGGGGATCGGCGAGCAGTACTTC	CASSPLDRGIGEQYF
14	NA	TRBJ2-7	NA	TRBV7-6	TGTGCCAGCAGCTTAGGGGACGGAGCCTACGAGCAGTACTTC	CASSLGDGAYEQYF